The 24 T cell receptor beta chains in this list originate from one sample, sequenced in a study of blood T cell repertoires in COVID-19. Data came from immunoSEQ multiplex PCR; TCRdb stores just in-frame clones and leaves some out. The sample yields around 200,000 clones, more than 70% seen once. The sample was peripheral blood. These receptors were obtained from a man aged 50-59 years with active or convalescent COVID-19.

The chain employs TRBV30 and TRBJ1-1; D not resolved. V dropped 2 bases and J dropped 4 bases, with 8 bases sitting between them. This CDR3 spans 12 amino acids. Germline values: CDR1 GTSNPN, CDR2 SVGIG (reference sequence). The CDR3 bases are TGTGCCTGGAGTTCGGGAGTCACTGAAGCTTTCTTT. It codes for CAWSSGVTEAFF.

The CDR3: CAISETRGGVHEQYF. CDR3 DNA sequence: TGTGCCATCAGTGAGACGAGGGGGGGAGTTCACGAGCAGTACTTC. V is TRBV10-3 and J is TRBJ2-7; a possible D gene is TRBD2 (7 bases). V lost 2 bases and J lost 5, with 16 bases in between. CDR1 and CDR2 (germline): ENHRY, SYGVKD. The CDR3 length is 15 residues.

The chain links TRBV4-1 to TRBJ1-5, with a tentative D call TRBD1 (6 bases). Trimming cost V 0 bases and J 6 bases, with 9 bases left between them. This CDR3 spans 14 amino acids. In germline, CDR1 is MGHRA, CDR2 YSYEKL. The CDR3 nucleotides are TGCGCCAGCAGCCAAGATGGGGGGGCTCAGCCCCAGCATTTT. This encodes CASSQDGGAQPQHF.

The CDR3 sequence is CASSYSGDRVSYEQYF. The DNA of the CDR3 is TGTGCCAGCAGTTACTCGGGGGACAGGGTGTCCTACGAGCAGTACTTC. The V call is TRBV6-5, the J call TRBJ2-7; TRBD1 matches 9 bases. With 0 bases clipped from V and 1 base from J, the junction kept 4 bases outside the gene matches. The CDR3 is 16 residues long. CDR1 and CDR2 from the germline V gene are MNHEY and SVGAGI.

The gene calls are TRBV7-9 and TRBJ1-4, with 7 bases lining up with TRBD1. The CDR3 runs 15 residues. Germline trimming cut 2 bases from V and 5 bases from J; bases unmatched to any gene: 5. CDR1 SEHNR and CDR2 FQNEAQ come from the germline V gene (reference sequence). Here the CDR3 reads CASSLKQGINEKLFF. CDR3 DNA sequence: TGTGCCAGCAGCTTAAAACAGGGGATAAATGAAAAACTGTTTTTT.

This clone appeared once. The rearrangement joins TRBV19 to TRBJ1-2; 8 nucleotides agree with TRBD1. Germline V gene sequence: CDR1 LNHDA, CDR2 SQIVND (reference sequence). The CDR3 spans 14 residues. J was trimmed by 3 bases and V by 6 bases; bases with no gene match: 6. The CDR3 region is CASSLMTGDYGYTF. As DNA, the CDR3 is TGTGCCAGTAGCTTGATGACAGGGGACTATGGCTACACCTTC.

CDR3: CASSLGGLNEKLFF. The CDR3, as DNA: TGTGCCAGCAGCCTCGGGGGACTTAATGAAAAACTGTTTTTT. The chain combines TRBV3-1 (or the pseudogene TRBV3-2) with TRBJ1-4, with D perhaps matching TRBD1 (5 bases). CDR3 length equals 14 residues. The ends were cut back, 4 bases at V and 4 bases at J, with 10 bases in the middle. Germline CDR1 reads LGHDT; CDR2 reads YNNKEL (reference sequence).

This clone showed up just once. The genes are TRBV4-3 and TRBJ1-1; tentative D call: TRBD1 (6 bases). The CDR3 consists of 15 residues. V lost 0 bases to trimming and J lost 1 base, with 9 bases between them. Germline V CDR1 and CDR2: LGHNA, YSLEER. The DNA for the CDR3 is TGCGCCAGCAGCCAAGAAGCCAGGGGGAACACTGAAGCTTTCTTT. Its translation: CASSQEARGNTEAFF.

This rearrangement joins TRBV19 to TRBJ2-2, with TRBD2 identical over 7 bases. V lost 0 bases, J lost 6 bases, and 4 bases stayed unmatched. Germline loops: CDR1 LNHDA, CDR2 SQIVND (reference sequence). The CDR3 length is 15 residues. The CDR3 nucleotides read TGTGCCAGTAGTATAGAAGCAGGGAGGGCCGGGGAGCTGTTTTTT. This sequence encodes CASSIEAGRAGELFF. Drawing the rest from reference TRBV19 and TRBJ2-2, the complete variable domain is DGGITQSPKYLFRKEGQNVTLSCEQNLNHDAMYWYRQDPGQGLRLIYYSQIVNDFQKGDIAEGYSVSREKKESFPLTVTSAQKNPTAFYLCASSIEAGRAGELFFGEGSRLTVL.

CDR3 nucleotide sequence: TGTGCCAGCCTGAAAGGGGGCCTAATGGGCTACACCTTC. It specifies CASLKGGLMGYTF. The genes are TRBV28 and TRBJ1-2; 7 bases line up with TRBD1. The germline V gene encodes CDR1 MDHEN and CDR2 SYDVKM. V shed 8 bases and J 8 bases; nucleotides not matched to a gene: 11. CDR3 length equals 13 residues.

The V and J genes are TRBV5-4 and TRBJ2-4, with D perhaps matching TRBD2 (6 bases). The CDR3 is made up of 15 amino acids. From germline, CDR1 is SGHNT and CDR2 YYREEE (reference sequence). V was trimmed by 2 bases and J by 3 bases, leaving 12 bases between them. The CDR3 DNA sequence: TGTGCCAGCAGCTTTTTCGGGAGTGTCAAAAACATTCAGTACTTC. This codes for CASSFFGSVKNIQYF.

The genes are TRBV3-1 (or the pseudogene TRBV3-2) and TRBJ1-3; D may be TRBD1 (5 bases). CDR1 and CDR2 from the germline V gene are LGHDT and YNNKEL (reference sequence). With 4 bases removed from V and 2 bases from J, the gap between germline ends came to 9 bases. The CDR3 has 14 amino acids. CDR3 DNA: TGTGCCAGCAGCCCGGGGGTAACTGGAAACACCATATATTTT. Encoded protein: CASSPGVTGNTIYF.

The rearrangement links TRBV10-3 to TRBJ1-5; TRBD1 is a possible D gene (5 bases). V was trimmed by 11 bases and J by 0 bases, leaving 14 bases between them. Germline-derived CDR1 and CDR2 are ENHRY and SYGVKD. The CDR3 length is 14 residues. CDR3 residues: CASRADYSNQPQHF. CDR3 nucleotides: TGTGCCTCCAGGGCAGATTATAGCAATCAGCCCCAGCATTTT.

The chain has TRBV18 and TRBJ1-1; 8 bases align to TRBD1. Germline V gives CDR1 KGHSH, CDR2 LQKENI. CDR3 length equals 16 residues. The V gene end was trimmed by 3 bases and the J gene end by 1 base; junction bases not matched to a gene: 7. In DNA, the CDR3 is TGTGCCAGCTCACCTAAACAGGGGGAGAGGAACACTGAAGCTTTCTTT. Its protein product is CASSPKQGERNTEAFF. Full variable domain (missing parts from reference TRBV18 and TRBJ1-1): NAGVMQNPRHLVRRRGQEARLRCSPMKGHSHVYWYRQLPEEGLKFMVYLQKENIIDESGMPKERFSAEFPKEGPSILRIQQVVRGDSAAYFCASSPKQGERNTEAFFGQGTRLTVV.

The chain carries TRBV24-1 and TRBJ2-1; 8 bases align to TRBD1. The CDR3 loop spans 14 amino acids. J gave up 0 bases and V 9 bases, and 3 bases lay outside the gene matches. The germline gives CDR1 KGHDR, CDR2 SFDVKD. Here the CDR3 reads CATPTGVSYNEQFF. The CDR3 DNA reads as TGTGCCACCCCGACAGGGGTCTCCTACAATGAGCAGTTCTTC.

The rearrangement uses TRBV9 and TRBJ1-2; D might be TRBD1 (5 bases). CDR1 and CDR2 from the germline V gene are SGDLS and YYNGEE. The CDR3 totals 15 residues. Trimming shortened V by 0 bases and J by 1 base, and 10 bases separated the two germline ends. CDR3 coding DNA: TGTGCCAGCAGCGTAGGGCAGGGCTATAACTATGGCTACACCTTC. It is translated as CASSVGQGYNYGYTF.

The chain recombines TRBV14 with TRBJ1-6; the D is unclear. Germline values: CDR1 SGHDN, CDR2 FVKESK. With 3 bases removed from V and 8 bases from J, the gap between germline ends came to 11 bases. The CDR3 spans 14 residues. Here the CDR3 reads CASSHRGWDSPLHF. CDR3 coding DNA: TGTGCCAGCAGCCATAGAGGATGGGATTCACCCCTCCACTTT. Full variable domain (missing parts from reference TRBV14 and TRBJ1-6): EAGVTQFPSHSVIEKGQTVTLRCDPISGHDNLYWYRRVMGKEIKFLLHFVKESKQDESGMPNNRFLAERTGGTYSTLKVQPAELEDSGVYFCASSHRGWDSPLHFGNGTRLTVT.

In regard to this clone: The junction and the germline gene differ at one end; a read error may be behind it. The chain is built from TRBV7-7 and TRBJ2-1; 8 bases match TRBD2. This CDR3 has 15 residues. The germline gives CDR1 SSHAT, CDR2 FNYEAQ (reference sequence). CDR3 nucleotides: TGTGCTAGCAGTTTAAGCGGGAGTGGGGTCTATGAGCAGTTCTTC. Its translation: CASSLSGSGVYEQFF.

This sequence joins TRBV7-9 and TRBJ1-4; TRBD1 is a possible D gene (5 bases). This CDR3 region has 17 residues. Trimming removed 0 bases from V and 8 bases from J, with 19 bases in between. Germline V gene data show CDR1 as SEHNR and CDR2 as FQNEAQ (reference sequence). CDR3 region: CASSLARRGPGREKLFF. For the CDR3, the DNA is TGTGCCAGCAGCTTAGCGCGGAGGGGCCCCGGTCGGGAAAAACTGTTTTTT.

CDR3 sequence (DNA): TGTGCCAGCAGCTTAGAGGGGTCGAGGGTTACCTATGGCTACACCTTC. This sequence encodes CASSLEGSRVTYGYTF. This sequence joins TRBV11-2 and TRBJ1-2; D not resolved. CDR1 and CDR2 from the germline V gene are SGHAT and FQNNGV. The CDR3 length is 16 residues. V was pared by 0 bases and J by 4 bases, with 15 bases between.

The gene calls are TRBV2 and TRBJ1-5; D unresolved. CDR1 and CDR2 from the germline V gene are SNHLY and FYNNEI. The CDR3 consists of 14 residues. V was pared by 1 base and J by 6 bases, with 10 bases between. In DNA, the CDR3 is TGTGCCAGCAGTGAAGGGTTGACTCCTCAGCCCCAGCATTTT. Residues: CASSEGLTPQPQHF.

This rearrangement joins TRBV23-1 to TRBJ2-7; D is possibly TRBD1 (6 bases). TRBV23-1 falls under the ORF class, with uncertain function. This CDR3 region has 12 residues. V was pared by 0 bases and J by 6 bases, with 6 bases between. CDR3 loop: CASSQSDSEQYF. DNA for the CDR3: TGCGCCAGCAGTCAATCGGACAGCGAGCAGTACTTC.

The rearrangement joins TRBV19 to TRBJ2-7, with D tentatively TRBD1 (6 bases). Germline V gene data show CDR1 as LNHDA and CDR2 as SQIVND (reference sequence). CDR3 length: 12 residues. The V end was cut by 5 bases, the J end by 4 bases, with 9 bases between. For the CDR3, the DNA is TGTGCCAGTAGTCCAGACAGGTACGAGCAGTACTTC. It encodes CASSPDRYEQYF.

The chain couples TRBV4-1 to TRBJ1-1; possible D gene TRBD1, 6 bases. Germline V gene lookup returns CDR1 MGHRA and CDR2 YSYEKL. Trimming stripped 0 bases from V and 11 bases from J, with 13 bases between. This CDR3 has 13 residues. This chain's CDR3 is CASSQDSGRGAFF. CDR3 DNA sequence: TGCGCCAGCAGCCAAGATTCGGGTAGGGGGGCTTTCTTT.